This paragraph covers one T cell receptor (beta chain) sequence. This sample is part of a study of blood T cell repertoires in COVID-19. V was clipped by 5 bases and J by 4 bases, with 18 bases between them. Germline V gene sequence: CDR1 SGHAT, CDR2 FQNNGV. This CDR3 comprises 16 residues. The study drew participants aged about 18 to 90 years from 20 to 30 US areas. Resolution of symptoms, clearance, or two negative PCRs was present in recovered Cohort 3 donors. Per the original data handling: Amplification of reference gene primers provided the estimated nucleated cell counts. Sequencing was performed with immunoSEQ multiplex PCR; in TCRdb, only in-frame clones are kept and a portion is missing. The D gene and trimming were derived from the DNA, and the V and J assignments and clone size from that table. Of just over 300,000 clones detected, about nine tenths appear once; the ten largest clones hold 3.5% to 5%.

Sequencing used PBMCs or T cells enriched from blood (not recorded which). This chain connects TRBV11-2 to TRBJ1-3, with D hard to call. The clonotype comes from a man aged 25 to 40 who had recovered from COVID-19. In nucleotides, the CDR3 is TGTGCCAGCAGCGAGGGCCCGGAGATGTGGGGAAACACCATATATTTT. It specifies CASSEGPEMWGNTIYF.